The clone carrying this T cell receptor (beta chain) was found a few times. Its antigen is still unknown. 13 Jbeta primers and 60 Vbeta primers were used for the PCR. The protocol was immunoSEQ multiplex PCR, while the TCRdb copy is restricted to in-frame clones and leaves out a portion. The sample holds about 150,000 clones, 80% to 90% seen once. This entry comes from a study of cytomegalovirus exposure and HLA in healthy donors. Findings and limits, study-wide: Researchers reportedly found TCR beta sequences accurately predicted most subjects' HLA-A and HLA-B alleles. In a later analysis, TCR beta V- and J-gene trimming was associated with a missense DCLRE1C variant. Follow-up analysis seemed to connect common viral pathogens with several of the most significant clusters identified.

V shed 3 bases, J shed 7 bases, and the junction held 16 bases outside the gene matches. From germline, CDR1 is SGDLS and CDR2 YYNGEE. The CDR3 totals 17 residues. The sample consisted of PBMCs. The genes are TRBV9 and TRBJ1-1; 9 bases map to TRBD1. This TCR derives from a woman in her forties in good health and CMV-seropositive. In DNA, the CDR3 is TGTGCCAGCAGCGCCAACAAGGAGGGACAGGGCAAAATTGAAGCTTTCTTT. Its translation is CASSANKEGQGKIEAFF.